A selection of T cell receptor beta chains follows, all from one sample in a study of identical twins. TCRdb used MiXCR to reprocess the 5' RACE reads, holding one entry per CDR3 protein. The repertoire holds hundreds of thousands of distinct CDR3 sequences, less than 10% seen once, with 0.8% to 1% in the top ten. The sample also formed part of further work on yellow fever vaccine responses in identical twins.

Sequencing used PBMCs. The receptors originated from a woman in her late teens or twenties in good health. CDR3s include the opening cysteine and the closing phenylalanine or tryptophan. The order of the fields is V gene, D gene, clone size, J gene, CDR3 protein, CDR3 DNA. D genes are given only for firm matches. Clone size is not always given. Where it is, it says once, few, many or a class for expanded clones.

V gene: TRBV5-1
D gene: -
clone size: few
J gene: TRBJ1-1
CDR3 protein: CASSLGFGVQDTEAFF
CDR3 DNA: TGCGCCAGCAGCTTGGGGTTCGGGGTTCAGGACACTGAAGCTTTCTTT

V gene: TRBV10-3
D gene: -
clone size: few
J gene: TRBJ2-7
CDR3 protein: CAISESGRDYEQYF
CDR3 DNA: TGTGCCATCAGTGAGTCTGGACGAGACTACGAGCAGTACTTC

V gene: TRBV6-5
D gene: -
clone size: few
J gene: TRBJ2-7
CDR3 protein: CASSYLRGQGYEQYF
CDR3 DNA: TGTGCCAGCAGTTACTTAAGAGGTCAAGGCTACGAGCAGTACTTC

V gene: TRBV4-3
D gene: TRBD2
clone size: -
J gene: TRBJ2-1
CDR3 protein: CASSQDREALGEQFF
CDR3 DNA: TGCGCCAGCAGCCAAGACCGGGAGGCCCTCGGGGAGCAGTTCTTC

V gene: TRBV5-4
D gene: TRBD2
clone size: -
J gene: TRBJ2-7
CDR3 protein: CASSPPFSGGYEQYF
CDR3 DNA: TGTGCCAGCAGCCCACCCTTCAGCGGGGGCTACGAGCAGTACTTC

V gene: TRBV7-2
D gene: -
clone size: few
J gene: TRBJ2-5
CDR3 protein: CASSPGTRKETQYF
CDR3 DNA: TGTGCCAGCAGCCCGGGGACAAGGAAAGAGACCCAGTACTTC

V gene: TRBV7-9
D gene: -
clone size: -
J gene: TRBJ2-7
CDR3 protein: CASSLAGGQPRQYF
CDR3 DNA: TGTGCCAGCAGCTTAGCGGGGGGACAGCCTCGGCAGTACTTC

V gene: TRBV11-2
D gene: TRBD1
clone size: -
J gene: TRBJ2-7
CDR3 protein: CASSLLRSPGQGSYEQYF
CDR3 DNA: TGTGCCAGCAGCTTACTTCGATCCCCGGGACAGGGATCTTACGAGCAGTACTTC

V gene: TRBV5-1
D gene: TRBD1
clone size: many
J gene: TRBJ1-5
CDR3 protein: CASSSGDRADGNQPQHF
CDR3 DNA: TGCGCCAGCAGCTCGGGGGACAGGGCGGATGGCAATCAGCCCCAGCATTTT

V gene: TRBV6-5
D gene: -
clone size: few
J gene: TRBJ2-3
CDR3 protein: CASSYLPRGTDTQYF
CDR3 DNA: TGTGCCAGCAGTTACCTTCCCAGAGGCACAGATACGCAGTATTTT

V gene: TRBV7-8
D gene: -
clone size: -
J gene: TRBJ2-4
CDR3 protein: CASSGVGHKNGNIQYF
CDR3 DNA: TGTGCCAGCAGCGGAGTTGGACATAAGAATGGGAACATTCAGTACTTC

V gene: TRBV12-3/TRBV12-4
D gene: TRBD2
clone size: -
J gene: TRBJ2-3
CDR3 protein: CASTYRGEVTDTQYF
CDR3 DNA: TGTGCCAGCACTTACCGGGGGGAAGTCACAGATACGCAGTATTTT

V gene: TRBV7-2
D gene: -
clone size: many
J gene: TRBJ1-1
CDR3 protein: CASSIQPGVKMNTEAFF
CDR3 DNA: TGTGCCAGCAGCATACAACCCGGGGTCAAAATGAACACTGAAGCTTTCTTT

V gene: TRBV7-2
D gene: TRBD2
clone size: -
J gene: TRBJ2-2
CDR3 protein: CASSRSGGANTGELFF
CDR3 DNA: TGTGCCAGCAGCCGTAGCGGGGGGGCCAACACCGGGGAGCTGTTTTTT

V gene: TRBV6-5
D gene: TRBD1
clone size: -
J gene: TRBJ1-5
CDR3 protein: CASSYSRTQGGKNQPQHF
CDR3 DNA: TGTGCCAGCAGTTACTCCCGGACTCAGGGGGGTAAGAATCAGCCACAGCATTTT

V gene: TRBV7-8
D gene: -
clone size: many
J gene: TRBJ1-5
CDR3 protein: CASSLTTVFGVGNQPQHF
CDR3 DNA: TGTGCCAGCAGCTTGACTACGGTTTTTGGAGTAGGCAATCAGCCCCAGCATTTT

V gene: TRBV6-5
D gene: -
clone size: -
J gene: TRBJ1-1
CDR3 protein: CASSYSMGSGTEAFF
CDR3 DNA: TGTGCCAGCAGTTACTCTATGGGGTCGGGGACTGAAGCTTTCTTT

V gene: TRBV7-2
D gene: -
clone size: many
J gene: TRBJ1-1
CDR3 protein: CASSLVEGSFTEAFF
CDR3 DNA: TGTGCCAGCAGCTTAGTAGAGGGGTCCTTCACTGAAGCTTTCTTT

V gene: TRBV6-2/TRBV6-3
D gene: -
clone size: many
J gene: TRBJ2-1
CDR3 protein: CASTQGNEQFF
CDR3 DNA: TGTGCCAGCACCCAGGGCAATGAGCAGTTCTTC

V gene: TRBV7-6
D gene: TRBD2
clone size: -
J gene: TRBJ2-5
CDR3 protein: CASSPWSEREGKTQYF
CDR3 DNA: TGTGCCAGCAGCCCCTGGAGTGAGCGGGAGGGGAAGACCCAGTACTTC

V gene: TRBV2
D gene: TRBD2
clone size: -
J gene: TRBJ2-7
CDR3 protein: CASTGGAFLEQYF
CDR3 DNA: TGTGCCAGCACGGGGGGGGCATTCTTGGAGCAGTACTTC

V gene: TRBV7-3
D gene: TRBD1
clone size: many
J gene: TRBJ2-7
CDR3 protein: CASSLGQGSHEQYF
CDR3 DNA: TGTGCCAGCAGCTTGGGACAGGGGAGCCACGAGCAGTACTTC

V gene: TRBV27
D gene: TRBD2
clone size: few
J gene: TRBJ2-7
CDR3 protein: CASKGLARNYEQYF
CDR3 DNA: TGTGCCAGCAAGGGACTAGCGCGTAACTACGAGCAGTACTTC

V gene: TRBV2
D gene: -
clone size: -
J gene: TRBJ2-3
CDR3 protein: CAREQGLSDTQYF
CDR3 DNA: TGTGCCAGAGAACAGGGCTTGTCAGATACGCAGTATTTT

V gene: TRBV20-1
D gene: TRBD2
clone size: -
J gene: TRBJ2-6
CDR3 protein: CSARWGLGGSGANVLTF
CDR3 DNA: TGCAGTGCTAGGTGGGGACTAGGGGGTTCAGGGGCCAACGTCCTGACTTTC

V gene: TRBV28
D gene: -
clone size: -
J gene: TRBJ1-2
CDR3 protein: CASTRRALWAGYGYTF
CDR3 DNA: TGTGCCAGCACTCGGAGGGCGCTCTGGGCTGGCTATGGCTACACCTTC

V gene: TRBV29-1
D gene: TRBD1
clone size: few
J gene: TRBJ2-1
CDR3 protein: CSSAGGVGTGVGNEQFF
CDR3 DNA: TGCAGCTCGGCTGGAGGCGTCGGGACAGGGGTAGGCAATGAGCAGTTCTTC

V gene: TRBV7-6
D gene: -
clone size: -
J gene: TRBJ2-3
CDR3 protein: CASSLWAERDTQYF
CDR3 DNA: TGTGCCAGCAGCTTATGGGCCGAGAGAGATACGCAGTATTTT

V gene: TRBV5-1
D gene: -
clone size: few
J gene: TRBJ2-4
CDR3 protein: CASSLAGLALAKNIQYF
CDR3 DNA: TGCGCCAGCAGCTTGGCCGGTCTAGCCTTGGCCAAAAACATTCAGTACTTC

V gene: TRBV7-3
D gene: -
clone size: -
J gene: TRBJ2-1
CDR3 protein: CASSPSRAAYNEQFF
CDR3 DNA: TGTGCCAGCAGCCCAAGCAGGGCTGCCTACAATGAGCAGTTCTTC

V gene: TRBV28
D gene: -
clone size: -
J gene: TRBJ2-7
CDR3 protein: CASSTGLGEQYF
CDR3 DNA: TGTGCCAGCAGTACAGGGTTGGGGGAGCAGTACTTC

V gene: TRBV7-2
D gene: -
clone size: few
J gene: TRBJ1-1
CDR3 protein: CASSLQAGVTEAFF
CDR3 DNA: TGTGCCAGCAGCTTACAGGCCGGGGTCACTGAAGCTTTCTTT

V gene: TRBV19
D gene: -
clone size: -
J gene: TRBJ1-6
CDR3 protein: CASSNRELALHF
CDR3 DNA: TGTGCCAGTAGTAACAGGGAATTGGCCCTCCACTTT

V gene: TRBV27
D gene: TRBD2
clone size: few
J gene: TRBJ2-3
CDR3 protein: CASSLLLAGGLATDTQYF
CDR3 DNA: TGTGCCAGCAGTTTACTGCTAGCGGGGGGGCTAGCGACAGATACGCAGTATTTT

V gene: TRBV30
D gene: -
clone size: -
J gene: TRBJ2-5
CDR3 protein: CAWSVGPGALETQYF
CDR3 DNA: TGTGCCTGGAGTGTGGGGCCCGGAGCCTTAGAGACCCAGTACTTC